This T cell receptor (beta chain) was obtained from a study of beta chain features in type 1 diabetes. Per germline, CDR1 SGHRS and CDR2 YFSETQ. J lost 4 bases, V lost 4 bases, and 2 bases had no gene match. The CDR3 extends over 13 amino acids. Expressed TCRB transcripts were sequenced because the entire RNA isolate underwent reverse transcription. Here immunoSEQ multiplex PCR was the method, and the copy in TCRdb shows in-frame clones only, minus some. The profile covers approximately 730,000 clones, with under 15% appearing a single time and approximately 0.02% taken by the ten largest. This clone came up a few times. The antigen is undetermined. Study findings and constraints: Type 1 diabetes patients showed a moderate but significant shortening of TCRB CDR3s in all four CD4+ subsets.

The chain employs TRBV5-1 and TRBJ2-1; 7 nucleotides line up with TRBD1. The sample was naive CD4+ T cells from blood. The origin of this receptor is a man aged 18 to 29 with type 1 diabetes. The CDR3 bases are TGCGCCAGCAGCCCGACAGGGTACAATGAGCAGTTCTTC. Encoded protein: CASSPTGYNEQFF.